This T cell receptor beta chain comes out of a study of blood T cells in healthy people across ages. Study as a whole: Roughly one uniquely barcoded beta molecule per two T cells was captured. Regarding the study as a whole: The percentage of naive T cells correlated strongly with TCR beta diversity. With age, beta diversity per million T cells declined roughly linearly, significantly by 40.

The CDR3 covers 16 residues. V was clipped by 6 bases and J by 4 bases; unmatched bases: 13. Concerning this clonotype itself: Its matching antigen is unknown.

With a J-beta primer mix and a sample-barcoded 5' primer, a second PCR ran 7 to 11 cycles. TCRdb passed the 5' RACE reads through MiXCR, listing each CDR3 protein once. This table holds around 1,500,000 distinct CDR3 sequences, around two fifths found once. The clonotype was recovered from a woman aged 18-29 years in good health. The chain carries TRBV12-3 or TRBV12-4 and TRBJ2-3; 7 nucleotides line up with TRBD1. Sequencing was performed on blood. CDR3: CASSLSGGARADTQYF. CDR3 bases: TGTGCCAGCAGCTTATCAGGGGGAGCGAGAGCAGATACGCAGTATTTT.